Listed here are 22 T cell receptor beta chains from one sample, sequenced in a study of CXCR3-negative and CXCR3-positive naive CD8 T cells. Through 5' RACE with UMI labels, the TRB cDNA libraries were prepared. TCRdb re-called the 5' RACE reads; every CDR3 protein appears as one record, without DNA. This table lists approximately 49,000 distinct CDR3 sequences. Sequenced input: memory CD8+ T cells from blood. Source of these receptors: a human donor in good health. Some clones in this sample may be carry-over from other donors' samples.

The rearrangement links TRBV6-5 to TRBJ2-1; TCRdb's D call of TRBD1 is untestable without DNA. Germline CDR1 and CDR2: MNHEY and SVGAGI. The CDR3 sequence is 15 residues long. The CDR3 here is CASSPFGEGLNEQFF.

The rearrangement joins TRBV7-6 to TRBJ2-3; TCRdb reports TRBD2, a call that lacks DNA to check it against. The CDR3 runs to 16 residues. Looked up from germline, CDR1 is SGHVS and CDR2 is FNYEAQ. The CDR3 protein is CASSLTSGGLTDTQYF.

The rearrangement links TRBV6-5 to TRBJ2-1. The germline V gene encodes CDR1 MNHEY and CDR2 SVGAGI. The CDR3 contains 13 residues. CDR3 protein: CASSYSVGNEQFF.

The chain combines TRBV20-1 with TRBJ2-7; the D call from TCRdb, TRBD1, cannot be confirmed without DNA. Per germline, CDR1 DFQATT and CDR2 SNEGSKA (reference sequence). CDR3 length: 14 amino acids. CDR3 sequence: CSARPPTGFYEQYF.

The chain couples TRBV29-1 to TRBJ2-5; TCRdb selects TRBD1, and the lack of DNA leaves this call unchecked. The germline CDR1 and CDR2 sequences are SQVTM and ANQGSEA. This CDR3 region has 14 residues. The chain's CDR3 is CSVLEPGQEETQYF. The full variable domain, rest sourced from reference TRBV29-1 and TRBJ2-5, is SAVISQKPSRDICQRGTSLTIQCQVDSQVTMMFWYRQQPGQSLTLIATANQGSEATYESGFVIDKFPISRPNLTFSTLTVSNMSPEDSSIYLCSVLEPGQEETQYFGPGTRLLVL.

The chain recombines TRBV20-1 with TRBJ2-1. Germline V gene lookup returns CDR1 DFQATT and CDR2 SNEGSKA (reference sequence). This CDR3 comprises 11 residues. CDR3 sequence: CSGQPANEQFF.

CDR3 loop: CASSLGQGAVETQYF. The chain is built from TRBV5-1 and TRBJ2-5; TCRdb designates TRBD1, a call that cannot be tested without DNA. Germline V gene data show CDR1 as SGHRS and CDR2 as YFSETQ. The CDR3 runs to 15 residues.

The J gene is TRBJ1-1, the V gene TRBV29-1; the TCRdb call, TRBD1, lacks DNA for checking. CDR3 length equals 16 residues. Germline CDR1 is SQVTM and CDR2 is ANQGSEA. The CDR3 sequence: CSVVGGGSAMNTEAFF.

This chain connects TRBV29-1 to TRBJ2-3; TCRdb reports TRBD1, a call that lacks DNA to check it against. CDR3 length equals 13 residues. Germline-derived CDR1 and CDR2 are SQVTM and ANQGSEA. The chain's CDR3 is CSVLDRGFDTQYF.

The chain joins TRBV14 to TRBJ2-5. CDR1 SGHDN and CDR2 FVKESK come from the germline V gene. The CDR3 sequence is 13 residues long. This CDR3 reads CASSHLYQETQYF.

This chain links TRBV4-1 with TRBJ1-2; TCRdb lists TRBD1, though no DNA is available to test this call. The CDR3 has 14 residues. The V gene's germline CDR1 is MGHRA and CDR2 YSYEKL. The CDR3 here is CASSQVTGEYGYTF.

This chain joins TRBV9 and TRBJ2-5; absent DNA, TCRdb's TRBD2 call cannot be checked. Germline CDR1 and CDR2: SGDLS and YYNGEE. CDR3 length equals 18 residues. CDR3 sequence reads: CASSVEGDGRFSVETQYF.

The gene calls are TRBV12-3 or TRBV12-4 and TRBJ1-2; the TRBD1 assignment by TCRdb is unverifiable without DNA. The CDR3 extends over 14 amino acids. The CDR3 loop reads CASRIDRDNYGYTF.

The V call is TRBV12-3 or TRBV12-4, the J call TRBJ2-7; TCRdb picks TRBD1, but there is no DNA to check that call. The CDR3 consists of 15 residues. The chain's CDR3 is CASTEDRMEAYEQYF.

J is TRBJ2-1 and V is TRBV6-2 or TRBV6-3; TCRdb designates TRBD2, a call that cannot be tested without DNA. CDR1 and CDR2 from the germline V gene are MNHEY and SVGEGT. The CDR3 has 15 amino acids. This CDR3 is CASSQSSGAYNEQFF.

This sequence joins TRBV6-2 or TRBV6-3 and TRBJ2-7. The CDR3 has 11 amino acids. Germline V lookup: CDR1 MNHEY, CDR2 SVGEGT. The CDR3 protein is CASSYPEEQYF.

The chain carries TRBV4-2 and TRBJ1-6. Germline assignment: CDR1 LGHNA and CDR2 YNFKEQ. The CDR3 totals 15 residues. CDR3 sequence reads: CASSQDPAGNSPLHF.

CDR3 protein: CASSLRAADTEAFF. The chain recombines TRBV7-8 with TRBJ1-1. The CDR3 is made up of 14 amino acids. CDR1 SGHVS and CDR2 FQNEAQ come from the germline V gene.

The chain couples TRBV20-1 to TRBJ2-1; no DNA is available, so the TRBD1 call from TCRdb remains unchecked. Germline CDR1 DFQATT, CDR2 SNEGSKA (reference sequence). This CDR3 spans 15 amino acids. CDR3 in amino acids: CSASWTGLSYNEQLF.

This clonotype is identified as medium-sized (0.01 to 0.1%) from frequency. This chain joins TRBV7-2 and TRBJ2-3; TCRdb's D call of TRBD1 is untestable without DNA. Germline-derived CDR1 and CDR2 are SGHTA and FQGNSA. The CDR3 is 14 amino acids. Here the CDR3 reads CASSLEGNTDTQYF. The full variable domain, rest sourced from reference TRBV7-2 and TRBJ2-3, is GAGVSQSPSNKVTEKGKDVELRCDPISGHTALYWYRQSLGQGLEFLIYFQGNSAPDKSGLPSDRFSAERTGGSVSTLTIQRTQQEDSAVYLCASSLEGNTDTQYFGPGTRLTVL.

This rearrangement joins TRBV4-3 to TRBJ1-1. Germline CDR1 is LGHNA and CDR2 is YSLEER. The CDR3 covers 16 residues. CDR3 protein: CASSQDWASPGTEAFF.

The V gene is TRBV2, the J gene TRBJ1-3; checking the TCRdb D call of TRBD1 is not possible without DNA. The CDR3 has 13 residues. Germline CDR1 reads SNHLY; CDR2 reads FYNNEI. CDR3: CARWTGDGNTIYF.